This TCR beta chain was recorded in a study of T cells in Graves' hyperthyroidism and ophthalmopathy. Turning to the study itself: It was at initial diagnosis, before any treatment, that peripheral blood was collected.

CDR1 is MNHNS and CDR2 is SASEGT in the germline V gene. This CDR3 spans 13 amino acids. Trimming took off 6 bases at V and 1 base at J, with 7 bases between the two ends. Amplification yielded TCR beta CDR3 regions, with RNA transcripts as the source. When the TCR CDR3 underwent first-round RT-PCR, the HTBI primer set was used. TCRdb re-called the multiplex PCR reads through MiXCR, storing one row per CDR3 protein. The sample has hundreds of thousands of distinct CDR3 sequences, under 25% seen once. This clonotype was counted at least ten times. The chain joins TRBV6-1 to TRBJ1-3; D not resolved. The specimen was blood. This TCR derives from a woman aged 70-85 years with Graves' ophthalmopathy. CDR3 in amino acids: CASRTASGNTIYF. The CDR3 DNA is TGTGCCAGCAGAACGGCGTCTGGAAACACCATATATTTT.